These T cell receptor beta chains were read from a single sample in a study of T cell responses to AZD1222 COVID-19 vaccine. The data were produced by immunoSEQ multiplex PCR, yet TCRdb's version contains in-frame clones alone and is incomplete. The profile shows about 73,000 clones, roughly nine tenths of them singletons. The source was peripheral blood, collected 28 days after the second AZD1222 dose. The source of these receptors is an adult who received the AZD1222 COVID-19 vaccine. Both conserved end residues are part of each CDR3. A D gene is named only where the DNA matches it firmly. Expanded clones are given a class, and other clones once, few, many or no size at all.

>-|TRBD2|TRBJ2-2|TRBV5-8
CASSSIRLAGAFGGELFF
TGTGCCAGCAGCTCGATCAGACTAGCGGGAGCCTTTGGCGGGGAGCTGTTTTTT
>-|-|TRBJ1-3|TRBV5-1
CASSFDGFSGNTIYF
TGCGCCAGCAGCTTCGACGGCTTCTCTGGAAACACCATATATTTT
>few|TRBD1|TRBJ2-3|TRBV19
CASSIPSPGTGVGTQYF
TGTGCCAGTAGTATACCTTCCCCCGGGACAGGGGTTGGTACGCAGTATTTT
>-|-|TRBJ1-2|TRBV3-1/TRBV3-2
CASSQSVTGAKSYTF
TGTGCCAGCAGCCAATCCGTAACAGGAGCGAAGAGCTACACCTTC
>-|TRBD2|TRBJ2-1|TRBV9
CASSDRTSGSRSYNEQFF
TGTGCCAGCAGCGACAGGACTAGCGGGAGTCGGTCCTACAATGAGCAGTTCTTC
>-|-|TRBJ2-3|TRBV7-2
CASSLGRARTDTQYF
TGTGCCAGCAGCTTAGGCAGGGCCCGCACAGATACGCAGTATTTT
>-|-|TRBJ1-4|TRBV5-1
CASSLVGGRQEKLFF
TGCGCCAGCAGCTTGGTCGGGGGGCGGCAGGAAAAACTGTTTTTT
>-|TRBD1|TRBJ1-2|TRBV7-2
CASSTMTGGGGYTF
TGTGCCAGCAGCACCATGACAGGGGGCGGTGGCTACACCTTC
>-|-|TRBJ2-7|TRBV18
CASSPGVGVYEQYF
TGTGCCAGCTCACCCGGGGTGGGCGTCTACGAGCAGTACTTC
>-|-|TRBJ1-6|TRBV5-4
CASSRDSSYNSPLHF
TGTGCCAGCAGCCGAGATAGCTCCTATAATTCACCCCTCCACTTT
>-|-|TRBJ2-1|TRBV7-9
CASSAMTLYNEQFF
TGTGCCAGCAGCGCTATGACACTATACAATGAGCAGTTCTTC
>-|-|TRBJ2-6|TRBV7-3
CASSLLSGGGYSGANVLTF
TGTGCCAGCAGCTTACTCTCCGGAGGAGGTTATTCTGGGGCCAACGTCCTGACTTTC
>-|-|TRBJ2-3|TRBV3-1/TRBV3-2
CASSQAREDTQYF
TGTGCCAGCAGCCAGGCCAGGGAGGATACGCAGTATTTT
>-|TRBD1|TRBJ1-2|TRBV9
CASSLQGANGYTF
TGTGCCAGCAGCCTCCAGGGGGCGAATGGCTACACCTTC
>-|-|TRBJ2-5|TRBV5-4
CASSLAPAGTRETQYF
TGTGCCAGCAGCTTGGCCCCGGCAGGGACGAGAGAGACCCAGTACTTC
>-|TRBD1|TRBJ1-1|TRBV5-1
CASSPGQGYRTNTEAFF
TGCGCCAGCAGCCCGGGACAGGGCTATCGAACGAACACTGAAGCTTTCTTT
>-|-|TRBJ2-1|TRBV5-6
CASSLVIGGQFF
TGTGCCAGCAGCTTGGTCATTGGGGGGCAGTTCTTC
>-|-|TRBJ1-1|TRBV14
CASSQVRTYEAFF
TGTGCCAGCAGCCAAGTTCGGACATACGAAGCTTTCTTT
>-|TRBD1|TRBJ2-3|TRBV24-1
CATSKGQGGTDTQYF
TGTGCCACCAGCAAGGGACAGGGGGGCACAGATACGCAGTATTTT
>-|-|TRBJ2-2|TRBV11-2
CASSYIQGTGELFF
TGTGCCAGCAGCTACATACAGGGCACCGGGGAGCTGTTTTTT